This section outlines one T cell receptor (beta chain) sequence together with its context. It lacks a known antigen. Base qualities are not recorded, but no much larger clone differs from it by a single base. Patients with a history of autoimmune disease or receiving systemic immunosuppression were excluded from the trial. Peripheral blood for TCR sequencing was drawn from every dose cohort at baseline, at cycle 4 day 1 and at cycle 7 day 1. Samples were obtained from an open-label, multicenter, first-in-human phase I dose-escalation trial of ivuxolimab. The trial enrolled adults with locally advanced or metastatic head and neck squamous cell, hepatocellular, melanoma or renal cell carcinoma. Before TCR sequencing, CD4+ and CD8+ T cells were separately sorted from peripheral blood. Trimming takes 5 bases from V and 5 bases from J, and the germline ends sit 11 bases apart. As encoded in the germline V gene, CDR1 is SGHTA while CDR2 is FQGNSA. Counted from cysteine to phenylalanine, this CDR3 has 13 amino acids. The sequence is cut down to CDR3 DNA, 39 bases in frame from base 1.

This sample was taken from a study of OX40 agonist ivuxolimab in advanced cancers. Looking at the study overall: Ivuxolimab was an agonistic, fully human IgG2 monoclonal antibody directed against OX40 (CD134), a costimulatory receptor. Intravenous ivuxolimab was administered to patients every 2 weeks at six dose levels: 0.01, 0.1, 0.3, 1.5, 3 and 10 mg/kg. Among the 50 to 55 dose-escalation patients, about 19 had hepatocellular carcinoma, some 15 melanoma, 9 renal cell carcinoma and 9 head and neck cancer. In the dose-escalation cohort, about four fifths of patients were male, and the mean age was 60 years with a range of about 20 to 90. Prior anti-PD-1, anti-PD-L1 or anti-CTLA-4 therapy was permitted, and checkpoint inhibitors had been received by 40% to 50% of dose-escalation patients. Partial responses occurred in three dose-escalation patients, of whom one had hepatocellular carcinoma and two had cutaneous melanoma. The purpose of peripheral TCRbeta sequencing was to test whether ivuxolimab changed TCR sequence diversity and led to clonal T-cell expansion. The monotherapy dose-escalation portion (N ≈ 52 patients) of the phase I ivuxolimab trial is reported in the paper.

Points the paper makes about the study in general: At doses of 0.1 to 3.0 mg/kg, clonal expansion of both CD4+ and CD8+ T cells in blood was seen between baseline and week 6. Partial responders in the 0.1-3.0 mg/kg groups had among the lowest normalized peripheral clonal expansion, especially among CD8+ T cells. After ivuxolimab, CD8+ T cells had more expanded clones than CD4+ T cells on average. Low levels of normalized T-cell clonal expansion were also seen in some nonresponding patients. The antigen specificity of the clonally expanded peripheral T cells was not determined.

For sequencing of the TCRbeta CDR3 region, genomic DNA was extracted from the sorted cells. The immunoSEQ Assay was used to sequence the TCRbeta CDR3 regions. TCRdb retrieved this table from immuneACCESS and kept in-frame rearrangements only. Not all clones are present; in checked studies, unresolved V genes account for under half, and no reason is known for the remainder. The sample table contains 70,000 to 80,000 clones; only one count was recorded for roughly 90% of them. Roughly 0.44% of the sample belongs to the ten largest clones. The V and J segments used are TRBV7-2 and TRBJ2-3, with the D gene uncertain. The receptor was isolated from an adult with an advanced solid tumor such as melanoma, head and neck, liver or kidney cancer. Source: CD4+ or CD8+ T cells sorted from blood, taken in a trial of the OX40 agonist ivuxolimab. The DNA sequence is as follows: TGTGCCAGCAGCGCACCTAATGAAGATACGCAGTATTTT. Its coded protein is CASSAPNEDTQYF.